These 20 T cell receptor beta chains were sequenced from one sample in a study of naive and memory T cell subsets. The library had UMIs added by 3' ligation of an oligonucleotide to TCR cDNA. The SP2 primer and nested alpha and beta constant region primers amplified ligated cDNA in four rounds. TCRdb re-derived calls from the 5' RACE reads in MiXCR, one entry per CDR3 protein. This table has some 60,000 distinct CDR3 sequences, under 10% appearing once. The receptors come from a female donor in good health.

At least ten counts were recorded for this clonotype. The CDR3 region is CSVEDPAGTLNEQFF. The CDR3, as DNA: TGCAGCGTTGAAGACCCCGCTGGGACGTTGAATGAGCAGTTCTTC. The chain is built from TRBV29-1 and TRBJ2-1, with D perhaps matching TRBD1 or TRBD2 (5 bases each). Trimming stripped 0 bases from V and 7 bases from J, with 16 bases between. In germline, CDR1 is SQVTM, CDR2 ANQGSEA. This CDR3 has 15 amino acids.

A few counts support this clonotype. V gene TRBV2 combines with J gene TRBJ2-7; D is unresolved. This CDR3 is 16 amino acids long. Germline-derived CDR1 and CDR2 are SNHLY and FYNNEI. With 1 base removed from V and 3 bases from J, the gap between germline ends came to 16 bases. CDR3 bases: TGTGCCAGCAGTGAAGTGGCTAGAATGAGGATCTACGAGCAGTACTTC. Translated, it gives CASSEVARMRIYEQYF.

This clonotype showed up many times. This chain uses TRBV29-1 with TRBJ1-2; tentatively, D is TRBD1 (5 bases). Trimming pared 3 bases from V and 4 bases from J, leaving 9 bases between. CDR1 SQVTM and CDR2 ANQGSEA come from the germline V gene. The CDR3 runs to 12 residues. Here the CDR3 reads CSVERGTYGYTF. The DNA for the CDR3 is TGCAGCGTTGAGCGGGGGACCTATGGCTACACCTTC.

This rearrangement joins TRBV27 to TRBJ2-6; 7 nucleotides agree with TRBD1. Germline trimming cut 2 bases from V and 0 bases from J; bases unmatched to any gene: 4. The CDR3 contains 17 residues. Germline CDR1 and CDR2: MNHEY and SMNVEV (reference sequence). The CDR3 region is CASSLGTALSGANVLTF. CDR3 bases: TGTGCCAGCAGTTTAGGGACAGCCCTCTCTGGGGCCAACGTCCTGACTTTC.

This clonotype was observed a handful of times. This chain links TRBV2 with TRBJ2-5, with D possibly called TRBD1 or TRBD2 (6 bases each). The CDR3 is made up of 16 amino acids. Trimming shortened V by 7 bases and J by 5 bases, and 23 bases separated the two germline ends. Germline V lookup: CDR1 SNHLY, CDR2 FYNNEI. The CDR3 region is CASNIDGGSPWETQYF. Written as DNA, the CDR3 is TGTGCCAGCAATATAGACGGGGGCTCCCCCTGGGAGACCCAGTACTTC.

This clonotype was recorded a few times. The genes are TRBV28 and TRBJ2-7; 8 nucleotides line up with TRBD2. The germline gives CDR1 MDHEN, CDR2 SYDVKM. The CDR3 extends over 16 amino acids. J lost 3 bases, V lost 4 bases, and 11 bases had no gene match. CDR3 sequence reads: CASSSGTGTRIYEQYF. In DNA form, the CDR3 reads TGTGCCAGCAGTTCAGGCACCGGGACTAGGATCTACGAGCAGTACTTC.

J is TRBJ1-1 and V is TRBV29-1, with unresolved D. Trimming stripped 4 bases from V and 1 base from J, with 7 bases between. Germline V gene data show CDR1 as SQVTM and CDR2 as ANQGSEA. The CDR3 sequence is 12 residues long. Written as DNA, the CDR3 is TGCAGCGTTGGGGGATCGAACACTGAAGCTTTCTTT. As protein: CSVGGSNTEAFF. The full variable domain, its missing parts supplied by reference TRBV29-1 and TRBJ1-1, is SAVISQKPSRDICQRGTSLTIQCQVDSQVTMMFWYRQQPGQSLTLIATANQGSEATYESGFVIDKFPISRPNLTFSTLTVSNMSPEDSSIYLCSVGGSNTEAFFGQGTRLTVV.

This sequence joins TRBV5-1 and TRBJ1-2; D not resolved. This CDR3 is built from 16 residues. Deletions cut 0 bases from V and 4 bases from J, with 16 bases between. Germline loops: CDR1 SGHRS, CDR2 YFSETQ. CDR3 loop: CASSLAGQKSFYGYTF. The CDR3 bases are TGCGCCAGCAGCTTGGCCGGGCAGAAGTCCTTCTATGGCTACACCTTC.

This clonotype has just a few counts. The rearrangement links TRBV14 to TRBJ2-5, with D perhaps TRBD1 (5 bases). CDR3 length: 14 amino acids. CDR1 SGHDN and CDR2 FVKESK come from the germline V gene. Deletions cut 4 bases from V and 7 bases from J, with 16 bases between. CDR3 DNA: TGTGCCAGCAGCCGATCGACAGTAGTCGGGACCCAGTACTTC. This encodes CASSRSTVVGTQYF.

In nucleotides, the CDR3 is TGTGCCAGCAGCTTGAGGGGACAGGGGTACGAGCGGACGTACTCCTACGAGCAGTACTTC. Its translation: CASSLRGQGYERTYSYEQYF. The chain links TRBV5-4 to TRBJ2-7; the match to TRBD1 covers 10 bases. Unmatched junction bases numbered 16, after V lost 1 base and J lost 0 bases. The germline gives CDR1 SGHNT, CDR2 YYREEE (reference sequence). The CDR3 sequence is 20 residues long.

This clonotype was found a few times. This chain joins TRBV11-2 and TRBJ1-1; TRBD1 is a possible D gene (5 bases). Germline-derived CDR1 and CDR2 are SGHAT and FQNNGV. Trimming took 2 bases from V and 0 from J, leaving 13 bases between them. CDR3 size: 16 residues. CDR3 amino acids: CASSLSPGPMNTEAFF. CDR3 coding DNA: TGTGCCAGCAGCTTATCGCCAGGGCCTATGAACACTGAAGCTTTCTTT.

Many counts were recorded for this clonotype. CDR3 nucleotides: TGTGCCAGCATCGTCATCGCTTCTAGCACAGATACGCAGTATTTT. Encoded protein: CASIVIASSTDTQYF. The genes are TRBV6-1 and TRBJ2-3; D remains ambiguous. With 7 bases removed from V and 0 bases from J, the gap between germline ends came to 14 bases. This CDR3 comprises 15 residues. The V gene's germline CDR1 is MNHNS and CDR2 SASEGT.

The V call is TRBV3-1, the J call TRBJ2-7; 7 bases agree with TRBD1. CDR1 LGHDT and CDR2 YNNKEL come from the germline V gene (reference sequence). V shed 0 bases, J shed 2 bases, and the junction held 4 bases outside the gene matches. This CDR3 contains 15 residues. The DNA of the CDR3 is TGTGCCAGCAGCCAAGATACGGACAGGACCTACGAGCAGTACTTC. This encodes CASSQDTDRTYEQYF.

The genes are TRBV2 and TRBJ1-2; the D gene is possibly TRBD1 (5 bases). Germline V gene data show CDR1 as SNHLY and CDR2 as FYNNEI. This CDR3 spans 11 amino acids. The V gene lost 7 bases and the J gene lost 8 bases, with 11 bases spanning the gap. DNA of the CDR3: TGTGCCAGCACCAGGGTCGACGGCTACACCTTC. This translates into CASTRVDGYTF.

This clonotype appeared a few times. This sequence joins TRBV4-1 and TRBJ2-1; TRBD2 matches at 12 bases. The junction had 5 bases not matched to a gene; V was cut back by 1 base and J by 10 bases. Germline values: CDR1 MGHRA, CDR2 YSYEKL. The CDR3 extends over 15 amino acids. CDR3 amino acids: CASSQVLAGGLEQFF. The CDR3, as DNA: TGCGCCAGCAGCCAAGTCCTAGCGGGGGGGCTGGAGCAGTTCTTC.

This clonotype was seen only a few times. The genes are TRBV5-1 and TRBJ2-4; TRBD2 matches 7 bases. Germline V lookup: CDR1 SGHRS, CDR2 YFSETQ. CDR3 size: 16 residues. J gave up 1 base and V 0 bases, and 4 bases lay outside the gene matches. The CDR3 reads CASSLDLGGAKNIQYF. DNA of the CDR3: TGCGCCAGCAGCTTGGATTTGGGGGGGGCCAAAAACATTCAGTACTTC.

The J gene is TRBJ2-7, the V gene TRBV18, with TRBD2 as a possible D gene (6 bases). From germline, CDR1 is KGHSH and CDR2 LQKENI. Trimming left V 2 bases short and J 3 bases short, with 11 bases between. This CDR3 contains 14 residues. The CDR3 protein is CASSPKGGDYEQYF. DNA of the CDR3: TGTGCCAGCTCACCAAAAGGCGGGGACTACGAGCAGTACTTC.

CDR3 sequence reads: CASSLQRGALNEQFF. DNA of the CDR3: TGTGCCAGCAGTCTCCAGCGGGGGGCCTTGAATGAGCAGTTCTTC. The genes are TRBV28 and TRBJ2-1; 9 bases map to TRBD2. Per germline, CDR1 MDHEN and CDR2 SYDVKM. There are 15 residues in the CDR3. With V trimmed by 5 bases and J by 7 bases, 9 bases remained unmatched. The full variable domain, completed using reference TRBV28 and TRBJ2-1, is DVKVTQSSRYLVKRTGEKVFLECVQDMDHENMFWYRQDPGLGLRLIYFSYDVKMKEKGDIPEGYSVSREKKERFSLILESASTNQTSMYLCASSLQRGALNEQFFGPGTRLTVL.

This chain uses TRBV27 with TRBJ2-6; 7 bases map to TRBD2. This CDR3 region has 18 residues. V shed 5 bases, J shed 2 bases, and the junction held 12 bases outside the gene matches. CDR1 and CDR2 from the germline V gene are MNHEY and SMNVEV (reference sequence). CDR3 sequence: CASSPRGAGVAGANVLTF. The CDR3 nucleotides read TGTGCCAGCAGTCCTCGGGGCGCGGGAGTCGCTGGGGCCAACGTCCTGACTTTC.

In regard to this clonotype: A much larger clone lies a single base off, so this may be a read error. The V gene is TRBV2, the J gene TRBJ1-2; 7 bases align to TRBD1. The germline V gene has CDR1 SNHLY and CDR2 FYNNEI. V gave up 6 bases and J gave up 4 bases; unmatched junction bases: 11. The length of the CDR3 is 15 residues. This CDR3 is CASREQTGFIYGYTF. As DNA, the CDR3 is TGTGCCAGCAGAGAACAGACAGGGTTCATCTATGGCTACACCTTC.